This T cell receptor beta chain emerged from a study of blood T cell repertoires in COVID-19. In the study overall: The origin of the acute and convalescent COVID-19 samples was the United States, Italy and Spain.

Here immunoSEQ multiplex PCR was the method, and the copy in TCRdb shows in-frame clones only, minus some. The sample has hundreds of thousands of clones, roughly nine tenths seen once. Material: peripheral blood. The TCR sequence derives from a man aged 18-30 years with active or convalescent COVID-19.

CDR3 nucleotide sequence: TGTGCCATCAGTGAGTCGCTGGGGGGACAGGGGGCCAAGATCTCTGGCTACACCTTC. Protein: CAISESLGGQGAKISGYTF. The chain employs TRBV10-3 and TRBJ1-2; TRBD1 aligns across 12 bases. Germline CDR1 ENHRY, CDR2 SYGVKD. V was clipped by 0 bases and J by 7 bases; unmatched bases: 15. The CDR3 is 19 residues long.